This T cell receptor (beta chain) was documented in a study of OX40 agonist ivuxolimab in advanced cancers. Sequencing used immunoSEQ multiplex PCR; TCRdb keeps in-frame clones, though not all of them. Of 70,000 or so clones listed, around four fifths are singletons. General observations from the study: With doses of 0.1 to 3.0 mg/kg, CD4+ and CD8+ blood T cells had undergone clonal expansion by week 6.

Points on this clone: What it binds is not known.

Here the sequenced sample was CD4+ or CD8+ T cells sorted from blood, taken in a trial of the OX40 agonist ivuxolimab. The sequence derives from an adult with an advanced solid tumor such as melanoma, head and neck, liver or kidney cancer.

CDR3 sequence (DNA): TGTGCCAGCATGACCCGGGACAGAGGTTACGAGCAGTACTTC. It yields the protein CASMTRDRGYEQYF. This rearrangement joins TRBV28 to TRBJ2-7; 7 bases are shared with TRBD1. The CDR3 sequence is 14 residues long. From germline, CDR1 is MDHEN and CDR2 SYDVKM. V lost 7 bases, J lost 4 bases, and 10 bases stayed unmatched.